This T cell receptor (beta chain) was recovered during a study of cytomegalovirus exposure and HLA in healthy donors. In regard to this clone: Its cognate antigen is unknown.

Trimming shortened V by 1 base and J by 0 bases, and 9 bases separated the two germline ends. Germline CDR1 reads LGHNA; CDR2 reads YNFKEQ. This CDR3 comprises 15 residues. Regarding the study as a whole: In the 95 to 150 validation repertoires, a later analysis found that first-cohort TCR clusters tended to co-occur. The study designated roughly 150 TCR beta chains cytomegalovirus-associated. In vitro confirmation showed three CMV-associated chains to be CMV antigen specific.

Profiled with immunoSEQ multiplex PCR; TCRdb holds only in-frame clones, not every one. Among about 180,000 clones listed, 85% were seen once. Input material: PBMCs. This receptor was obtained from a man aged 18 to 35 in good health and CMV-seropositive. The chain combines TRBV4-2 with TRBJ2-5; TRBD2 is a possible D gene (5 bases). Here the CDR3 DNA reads TGTGCCAGCAGCCAAGGACGGGGAGACCAAGAGACCCAGTACTTC. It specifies CASSQGRGDQETQYF.